This T cell receptor (beta chain) emerged from a study of shared T cell receptors in the human thymus. TCRdb's copy holds only in-frame clones and misses some; the assay was immunoSEQ multiplex PCR. Of about 660,000 clones listed, over 75% are singletons. V shed 4 bases, J shed 3 bases, and the junction held 12 bases outside the gene matches. CDR1 is SGHRS and CDR2 is YFSETQ in the germline V gene. The CDR3 covers 16 residues. This sample was also put to use in a study of human thymus T cells. That report notes: Donors consisted of healthy Finnish infants (having corrective surgery for congenital heart defects). Corrective heart surgery yielded the resections from which the thymus tissue came.

The chain recombines TRBV5-1 with TRBJ2-5, with 7 bases that match TRBD2. The clonotype was recovered from a boy in the first two years of life with a congenital heart defect. The sample taken for sequencing was thymocytes. The CDR3 reads CASSPFSGLTKETQYF. The CDR3 bases are TGCGCCAGCAGCCCTTTCTCGGGACTAACGAAAGAGACCCAGTACTTC.